Listed below are T cell receptor beta chains from one sample, sequenced in a study of OX40 agonist ivuxolimab in advanced cancers. The protocol was immunoSEQ multiplex PCR, while the TCRdb copy is restricted to in-frame clones and leaves out a portion. The data show roughly 90,000 clones, approximately 94% seen once. The sample here was CD4+ or CD8+ T cells sorted from blood, taken in a trial of the OX40 agonist ivuxolimab. These receptors all come from an adult with an advanced solid tumor such as melanoma, head and neck, liver or kidney cancer. CDR3s include the opening cysteine and the closing phenylalanine or tryptophan. The D gene is left open where the match is weak. Not every row has a clone size; where given, it reads once, few, many or a size class.

d_gene	abundance	v_gene	j_gene	CDR3nt	CDR3aa
TRBD1	once	TRBV27	TRBJ2-7	TGTGCCAGCAGTCACTCCGACAGGGTTTTTTACGAGCAGTACTTC	CASSHSDRVFYEQYF
-	few	TRBV6-4	TRBJ2-5	TGTGCCAGCAATTGGGAGACCCAGTACTTC	CASNWETQYF
-	-	TRBV27	TRBJ2-1	TGTGCCAGCAGTTCCTATTTCCCCCATGAGCAGTTCTTC	CASSSYFPHEQFF
-	-	TRBV9	TRBJ2-1	TGTGCCAGCAGCGTTTGGGATCGATATGAGCAGTTCTTC	CASSVWDRYEQFF
-	-	TRBV30	TRBJ2-7	TGTGCCTGGAGTGAACCAGGACCGGAGTACGAGCAGTACTTC	CAWSEPGPEYEQYF
-	-	TRBV9	TRBJ1-3	TGTGCCAGCAGCGTAGATGGCTCTGGAAACACCATATATTTT	CASSVDGSGNTIYF
-	-	TRBV6-5	TRBJ1-5	TGTGCCAGCAGCCCATTTAGGGGAGACCATCAGCCCCAGCATTTT	CASSPFRGDHQPQHF
-	-	TRBV14	TRBJ2-7	TGTGCCAGCAGCCAAGATGGACCGACTAGTTTTAGGTCCTACGAGCAGTACTTC	CASSQDGPTSFRSYEQYF
-	few	TRBV6-4	TRBJ2-1	TGTGCCAGCAGTGACTATGCCGCCAATGAGCAGTTCTTC	CASSDYAANEQFF
TRBD2	-	TRBV5-4	TRBJ2-3	TGTGCCAGCAGCTTGGTTTCGGGAGGCGGCACAGATACGCAGTATTTT	CASSLVSGGGTDTQYF
-	-	TRBV7-2	TRBJ1-5	TGTGCCAGCAGCTCCCGGGCTCCAAATCAGCCCCAGCATTTT	CASSSRAPNQPQHF
-	-	TRBV6-5	TRBJ1-2	TGTGCCAGCAGTTACTCCCCCAGAGACTATGGCTACACCTTC	CASSYSPRDYGYTF
-	once	TRBV2	TRBJ1-2	TGTGCCAGCAGGGGAGGTAGAGGGGGACGGATGATCTATGGCTACACCTTC	CASRGGRGGRMIYGYTF
-	-	TRBV5-8	TRBJ1-2	TGTGCCAGCAGCTTTTCCCGTTTGGCTCACGACACCTTC	CASSFSRLAHDTF
TRBD1	-	TRBV25-1	TRBJ2-5	TGTGCCAGCAGTGGGGGGACAGGCGGTGAGACCCAGTACTTC	CASSGGTGGETQYF
TRBD1	-	TRBV6-1	TRBJ2-5	TGTGCCAGCATAGACCGGACAGGGGAAGAGACCCAGTACTTC	CASIDRTGEETQYF
TRBD1	-	TRBV12-5	TRBJ1-1	TGTGCTAGTGGCGAAAACAGGGGGACCACTGAAGCTTTCTTT	CASGENRGTTEAFF
TRBD2	-	TRBV18	TRBJ2-1	TGTGCCAGTTCTTCTGCGACTAGCGCCTACAATGAGCAGTTCTTC	CASSSATSAYNEQFF
TRBD2	-	TRBV7-9	TRBJ2-1	TGTGCCAGCAGGGGAGGGGTCGGCGAGCAGTTCTTC	CASRGGVGEQFF
-	-	TRBV5-1	TRBJ2-5	TGCGCCAGCAGCTTGGAGGGCTATGAGACCCAGTACTTC	CASSLEGYETQYF
-	-	TRBV7-2	TRBJ1-1	TGTGCCAGCAGCTTACATGCAGCAGAAGCTTTCTTT	CASSLHAAEAFF
TRBD1	-	TRBV15	TRBJ2-2	TGTGCCACCAGCAGAGAGGCAGGACAGGGGATCACCGGGGAGCTGTTTTTT	CATSREAGQGITGELFF
TRBD1	-	TRBV29-1	TRBJ2-7	TGCAGCGTTGTCGGCGGGACAGGCGAGCAGTACTTC	CSVVGGTGEQYF
-	-	TRBV5-4	TRBJ2-3	TGTGCCAGCAGCTTCGGACTGGACACAGATACGCAGTATTTT	CASSFGLDTDTQYF
-	-	TRBV13	TRBJ1-5	TGTGCCAGCAGCTTATCGGGGGGTCAGCCCCAGCATTTT	CASSLSGGQPQHF
-	-	TRBV7-9	TRBJ2-5	TGTGCCAGCAGCCCCCCCGGCCTCCAAGAGACCCAGTACTTC	CASSPPGLQETQYF
TRBD1	-	TRBV4-1	TRBJ1-3	TGCGCCAGCAGCCCAACAGGGGGCTCTGGAAACACCATATATTTT	CASSPTGGSGNTIYF
-	-	TRBV10-2	TRBJ2-7	TGCGCCAGCAGCCCAGCGGAGAACCCCTACGAGCAGTACTTC	CASSPAENPYEQYF
TRBD1	-	TRBV4-1	TRBJ2-6	TGCGCCAGCAGCCAAGATCCGGGACAGCTCTCTGGGGCCAACGTCCTGACTTTC	CASSQDPGQLSGANVLTF
TRBD1	-	TRBV28	TRBJ1-2	TGTGCCAGCATGGGAGTTAGGGGGCTCCCAAACTATGGCTACACCTTC	CASMGVRGLPNYGYTF
-	-	TRBV4-1	TRBJ1-4	TGCGCCAGCAGCCAAGAGCCCTCTGCAGGAAGGGAAGGTGAAAAACTGTTTTTT	CASSQEPSAGREGEKLFF
-	-	TRBV5-1	TRBJ2-1	TGCGCCAGCAGCTTGGAGGTGGGGGGAGCCTACAATGAGCAGTTCTTC	CASSLEVGGAYNEQFF
-	few	TRBV7-9	TRBJ2-7	TGTGCCAGCAGCTTATACGGACGCGAGCAGTACTTC	CASSLYGREQYF
-	-	TRBV27	TRBJ1-1	TGTGCCAGCAGTTTATGGGCCGGCACTGAAGCTTTCTTT	CASSLWAGTEAFF
-	-	TRBV18	TRBJ2-3	TGTGCCAGCTCCCCGCAGGGGGGGCCTTCTTCAGATACGCAGTATTTT	CASSPQGGPSSDTQYF
-	-	TRBV10-1	TRBJ1-1	TGCGCCAGCAGTGCCCTCGCCCGGACCGTGAACACTGAAGCTTTCTTT	CASSALARTVNTEAFF
TRBD2	-	TRBV7-3	TRBJ2-7	TGTGCCAGCAGCTTAACGGGACTAGCGGGAGGAAGCGAGCAGTACTTC	CASSLTGLAGGSEQYF
-	-	TRBV27	TRBJ1-3	TGTGCCAGCAGTTTATACTCTGGAAACACCATATATTTT	CASSLYSGNTIYF
-	-	TRBV5-1	TRBJ2-7	TGCGCCAGCAGCTTATCCCCCGGCTACGAGCAGTACTTC	CASSLSPGYEQYF
TRBD2	once	TRBV7-8	TRBJ2-3	TGTGCCAGCAGCTTAGCCGAACTAGCGGGGGTAGCAGATACGCAGTATTTT	CASSLAELAGVADTQYF
TRBD1	-	TRBV5-5	TRBJ2-5	TGTGCCAGCAGCCTCGGACAGGGGGCGGAGACCCAGTACTTC	CASSLGQGAETQYF
TRBD1	-	TRBV6-6	TRBJ1-5	TGTGCCAGCAGTTACTCAGGACAGGGCCCCCAGCATTTT	CASSYSGQGPQHF
-	-	TRBV29-1	TRBJ2-2	TGCAGCGTTGCAGAATCCGGGGAGCTGTTTTTT	CSVAESGELFF
TRBD2	-	TRBV5-1	TRBJ2-2	TGCGCCAGCAGCGACATGGGGCTAGCGGAGAGGCGCACCGGGGAGCTGTTTTTT	CASSDMGLAERRTGELFF
TRBD2	-	TRBV5-4	TRBJ2-3	TGTGCCAGCAGCTTGGTCCCTAGCGGGGGAACAGATACGCAGTATTTT	CASSLVPSGGTDTQYF
-	-	TRBV11-2	TRBJ2-3	TGTGCCAGCAGCGCCCCTGATACGCAGTATTTT	CASSAPDTQYF
-	once	TRBV19	TRBJ2-7	TGTGCCAGTAGTATAGCCCCGGACTACGAGCAGTACTTC	CASSIAPDYEQYF
-	-	TRBV10-1	TRBJ2-7	TGCGCCAGCGGTCAGGGCGACTACGAGCAGTACTTC	CASGQGDYEQYF
TRBD1	-	TRBV2	TRBJ1-5	TGTGCCAGCAGGGGACAGAGGAGTTATAGCAATCAGCCCCAGCATTTT	CASRGQRSYSNQPQHF
-	-	TRBV11-2	TRBJ2-3	TGTGCCAGCAGCTTTTTCCCGGATGGTGAAGATACGCAGTATTTT	CASSFFPDGEDTQYF
-	-	TRBV19	TRBJ1-4	TGTGCCAGTAGACCGGGTCCCCTCACTAATGAAAAACTGTTTTTT	CASRPGPLTNEKLFF
-	-	TRBV6-5	TRBJ2-7	TGTGCCAGCAGTTACTACTCTGGGGGGACCTACGAGCAGTACTTC	CASSYYSGGTYEQYF
-	-	TRBV7-3	TRBJ2-2	TGTGCCAGCAGCCTAAATGGGGGCCCGAACACCGGGGAGCTGTTTTTT	CASSLNGGPNTGELFF